This T cell receptor beta chain was sequenced in a study of synovial regulatory T cells in juvenile arthritis. Across the study: A few patients were therapy-naive; several received methotrexate alone. Findings and caveats of the study: Inflammation-associated Treg cells in blood had less TCR diversity than the remaining blood Treg cells. Synovial Teff and blood CPL repertoires partially overlapped with iaTreg TCR repertoires, which were largely patient-private.

Patients were aged median about 12 years with disease lasting median roughly seven years. Turning to this clone: Antigen: not known.

TCRdb keeps only in-frame clones here, not all; method: immunoSEQ multiplex PCR. This sample's clone table lists 9,000 to 10,000 clones. This CDR3 is 14 amino acids long. Only the protein sequence is given. The germline CDR1 and CDR2 sequences are KGHSH and LQKENI. This clonotype originated in a donor between 2 and 35 years old with juvenile idiopathic arthritis. Sequencing input: Treg cells from blood. Subset noted: remaining (HLA-DR-negative) circulating blood Treg cells. V usage is TRBV18 and J usage is TRBJ2-7; TCRdb calls TRBD2, which cannot be checked without DNA. CDR3 residues: CASSLSGVSYEQYF.